The T cell receptor beta chain described here comes from a study of graft-versus-host responses after intestinal transplantation (dated by TCRdb to the early 2020s). As for the study more broadly: The transplants that recipients got were multivisceral, liver-intestinal, or isolated intestinal. Donor T cell macrochimerism was defined as a peak of at least 4% donor T cells among recipient peripheral blood mononuclear cells. The cohort enrolled roughly 25 intestinal transplant recipients including one retransplant, and a few patients lacking pretransplant specimens were excluded. To identify alloreactive clones, pre-transplant mixed lymphocyte reaction products were sequenced and compared with unstimulated pre-transplant donor and recipient T cells. After intestinal transplantation, graft-versus-host and host-versus-graft alloreactive T cell clones in the graft, circulation and bone marrow were tracked using bulk TCR-beta CDR3 sequencing. Rather than going through the commercial service, samples from a few later patients were sequenced in-house on an Illumina MiSeq and processed with MiXCR. Every recipient was given anti-thymocyte globulin induction, followed by around three years of maintenance tacrolimus and steroids.

The intended sense of this specimen's time point label: cells obtained before transplantation from donor or recipient. CD3+CD4+ and CD3+CD8+ populations were FACS-sorted from unstimulated pre-transplant donor and recipient cells taken from spleen or lymph nodes. The library was obtained by the immunoSEQ multiplex PCR assay. For most patients, genomic DNA was isolated with the Qiagen DNeasy Blood and Tissue Kit and shipped frozen to Adaptive Biotechnologies for TCR sequencing. Adaptive Biotechnologies carried out high-throughput TCR-beta CDR3 sequencing of genomic DNA for most patients. The paper's processing steps were these. TCR sequencing data were retrieved from Adaptive's ImmunoSEQ software for around 19 patients, whereas a few other patients were processed with MiXCR and VDJtools. To correct CD4 versus CD8 sorting errors, any sequence found in both subsets at a frequency ratio below 5:1 was removed. CDR3 nucleotide sequences shared by donor and recipient were removed because the origin of these sequences could not be assigned. Alloreactive clones required at least 2-fold expansion over unstimulated cells and minimum CFSE-low frequency of 0.002% (template counts) or 0.001% (read counts). Clones were considered mappable if detected in sequenced pre-transplant spleen, lymph node, or MLR CFSE-low populations of the donor or recipient. The cumulative frequency of alloreactive clones was calculated as a percentage of all sequences, weighted by copy number. Entries here come from immuneACCESS through TCRdb and include only in-frame sequences with V and J called. Some clones fail to appear in such tables; in the studies checked, an unresolved V gene covers under half of the shortfall, and the cause of the remainder is unknown. The V and J calls and clone size were taken over from that table, and D and trimming were inferred from the DNA. The sample table lists just over 85,000 clones, about 90% of them with a count of one. Roughly 0.37% of the sample is in the top ten clones.

The junction carries 9 bases between V and J, which are trimmed by 0 bases and 10 bases respectively. CDR1 is given as DFQATT and CDR2 as SNEGSKA, both from the germline V gene (reference sequence). From the cysteine up to the phenylalanine, the CDR3 has a length of 11 residues. Kept here is only the CDR3 DNA, which spans 33 bases and is read in frame from base 1. Overall study outcomes, separate from this receptor: Patients with donor T cell macrochimerism had high GvH to HvG T cell clonal ratios in their allografts. Early after transplant, peak levels of circulating GvH clones were found to be associated with declines in HvG clones. The relatively low number and heterogeneity of intestinal transplant patients limited the conclusions. GvH clones were found in recipient bone marrow, and some of the GvH clones appeared earlier in ileal mucosa or blood, which is consistent with an intestinal mucosal origin.

With regard to this clone: There is no known antigen for this receptor. No per-base quality is available; no much larger clone lies one base away.

Here the chain combines TRBV20-1 and TRBJ1-1, with TRBD1 tentatively as D gene (5 bases match). This material consisted of unstimulated CD8+ T cells sorted from spleen or lymph node cells, taken before transplant. This sequence originates from a human donor who was the organ donor for an intestinal transplant. The nucleotide sequence is TGCAGTGCTAGAGATCGGAGGGGAGCTTTCTTT. Translated, this is CSARDRRGAFF.